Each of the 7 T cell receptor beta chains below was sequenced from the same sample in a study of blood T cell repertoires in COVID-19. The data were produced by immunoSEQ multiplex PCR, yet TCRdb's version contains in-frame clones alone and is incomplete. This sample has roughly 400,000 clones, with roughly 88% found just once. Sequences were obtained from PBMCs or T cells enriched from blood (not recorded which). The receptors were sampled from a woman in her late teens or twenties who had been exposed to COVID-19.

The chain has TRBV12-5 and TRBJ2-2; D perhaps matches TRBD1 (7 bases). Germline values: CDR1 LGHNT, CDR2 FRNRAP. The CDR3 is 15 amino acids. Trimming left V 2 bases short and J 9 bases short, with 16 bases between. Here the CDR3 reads CASGLTGEVVRELFF. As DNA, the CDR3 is TGTGCTAGTGGTTTGACAGGGGAGGTGGTGCGGGAGCTGTTTTTT.

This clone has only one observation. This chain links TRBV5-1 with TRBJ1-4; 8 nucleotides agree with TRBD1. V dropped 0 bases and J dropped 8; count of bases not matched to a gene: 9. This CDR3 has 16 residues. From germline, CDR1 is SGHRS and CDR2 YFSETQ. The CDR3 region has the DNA TGCGCCAGCAGCTTGGCGGTTCAGGGGGCAAGCGAAAAACTGTTTTTT. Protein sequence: CASSLAVQGASEKLFF.

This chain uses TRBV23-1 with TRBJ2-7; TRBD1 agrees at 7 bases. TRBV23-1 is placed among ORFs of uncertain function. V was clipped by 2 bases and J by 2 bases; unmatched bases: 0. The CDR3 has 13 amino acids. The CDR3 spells CASSQDRAYEQYF. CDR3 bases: TGCGCCAGCAGTCAAGACAGGGCCTACGAGCAGTACTTC.

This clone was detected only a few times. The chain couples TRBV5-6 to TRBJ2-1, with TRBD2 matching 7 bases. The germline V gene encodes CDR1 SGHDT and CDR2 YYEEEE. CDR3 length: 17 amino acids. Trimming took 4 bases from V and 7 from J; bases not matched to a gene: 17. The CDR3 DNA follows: TGTGCCAGCAGCGGGGGACTTGCGGGAGTAGTTAGGAATGAGCAGTTCTTC. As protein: CASSGGLAGVVRNEQFF.

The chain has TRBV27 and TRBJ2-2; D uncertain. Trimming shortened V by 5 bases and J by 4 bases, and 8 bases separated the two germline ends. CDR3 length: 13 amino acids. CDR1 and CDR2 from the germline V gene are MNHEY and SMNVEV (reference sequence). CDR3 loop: CASSAGGTGELFF. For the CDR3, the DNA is TGTGCCAGCAGTGCCGGTGGCACCGGGGAGCTGTTTTTT.

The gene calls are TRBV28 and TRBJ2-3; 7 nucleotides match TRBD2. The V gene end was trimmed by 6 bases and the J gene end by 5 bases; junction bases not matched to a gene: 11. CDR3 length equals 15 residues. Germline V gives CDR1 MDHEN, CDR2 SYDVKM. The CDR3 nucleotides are TGTGCCAGCAGACCTAGCGGCCACACCGTAGATACGCAGTATTTT. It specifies CASRPSGHTVDTQYF.

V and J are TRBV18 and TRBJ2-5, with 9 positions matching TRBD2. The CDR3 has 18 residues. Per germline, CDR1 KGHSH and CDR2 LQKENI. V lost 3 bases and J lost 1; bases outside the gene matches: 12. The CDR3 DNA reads TGTGCCAGCTCACCCTCCCCCTCCGGGACTAGCAGCCAAGAGACCCAGTACTTC. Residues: CASSPSPSGTSSQETQYF.